Sequencing of this T cell receptor beta chain was carried out in a study of blood T cell repertoires in COVID-19. Study in general: Spain, Italy and the United States supplied samples that represented acute and convalescent COVID-19.

Germline values: CDR1 LGHDT, CDR2 YNNKEL (reference sequence). V was clipped by 2 bases and J by 9 bases, with 14 bases between them. This CDR3 region has 13 residues. Per the original data handling: Nucleated cell number was recorded as an estimate derived from reference gene primer amplification. Some clones are missing from TCRdb's copy, which holds only in-frame ones; the method was immunoSEQ multiplex PCR. The DNA gave D and trimming, while V, J and clone size come from that table. Of 79,000 or so clones in the sample, approximately 86% are singletons; the top ten hold around 17%. This clonotype was sampled from a human donor in a cohort sampled during active COVID-19. Sequences were obtained from peripheral blood. The chain has TRBV3-1 (or the pseudogene TRBV3-2) and TRBJ2-7, with D maybe TRBD1 (6 bases). The CDR3 DNA is TGTGCCAGCAGCCAAAATGGACAGACGTGGCAGTACTTC. Translated: CASSQNGQTWQYF.